Listed below are T cell receptor beta chains from one sample, sequenced in a study of identical twins. One entry per CDR3 protein results from TCRdb running MiXCR on the 5' RACE reads. The sample shows approximately 350,000 distinct CDR3 sequences, around an eighth of them seen only once. These data also formed part of another study, on yellow fever vaccine responses in identical twins.

Sequenced input: CD8+ T cells sorted from blood. These receptors came from a young woman in good health. The CDR3 runs from the conserved cysteine through the conserved F or W. The D gene is left open where the match is weak.

j_call v_call d_call cdr3_aa
TRBJ2-1 TRBV28 - CASGTGLTGDEQFF
TRBJ2-3 TRBV7-9 TRBD2 CASSSTAGGPTDTQYF
TRBJ2-1 TRBV7-8 TRBD2 CASSLTETSGGNNEQFF
TRBJ2-2 TRBV5-6 - CASSQGLPGELFF
TRBJ2-3 TRBV28 - CASSSWFRGTDTDTQYF
TRBJ2-3 TRBV11-1 - CASSFWSDTQYF
TRBJ2-5 TRBV5-5 - CASSLGQKETQYF
TRBJ2-3 TRBV9 - CASSSPGAPDTQYF
TRBJ2-6 TRBV25-1 - CASSDKQRFSGANVLTF
TRBJ1-5 TRBV7-9 - CASSSTDTNQPQHF
TRBJ2-5 TRBV11-2 - CASSLATGIQETQYF
TRBJ2-7 TRBV7-9 TRBD1 CASSLGADRVGEQYF
TRBJ1-5 TRBV3-1 - CASSQVLDQPQHF
TRBJ2-1 TRBV20-1 - CSAHQGGSYNEQFF
TRBJ2-3 TRBV7-7 - CASSLALGSGADTQYF
TRBJ2-1 TRBV20-1 TRBD2 CSARKGGRHNEQFF
TRBJ1-4 TRBV25-1 - CASSETPELGNEKLFF
TRBJ2-5 TRBV28 - CASSYNGGLLGETQYF
TRBJ2-5 TRBV5-1 TRBD2 CASSSLAGENQETQYF
TRBJ2-1 TRBV7-9 - CASSLVFGYEQFF
TRBJ2-1 TRBV4-2 TRBD2 CASSQRLAGDLGEQFF
TRBJ2-4 TRBV9 - CASSPGAVESKNIQYF
TRBJ2-5 TRBV4-1 TRBD1 CASSHEQGAQQETQYF
TRBJ1-2 TRBV2 - CASSEERDPYGYTF
TRBJ1-2 TRBV10-3 TRBD1 CAISESATGTNYGYTF
TRBJ1-5 TRBV7-8 - CASSLERVGGNQPQHF
TRBJ2-1 TRBV10-2 - CASSELSSYNEQFF
TRBJ2-3 TRBV11-2 - CASSQSGTDTQYF
TRBJ2-5 TRBV20-1 - CSATDSLSTGEETQYF
TRBJ2-1 TRBV5-1 TRBD2 CASSWRGTSSYNEQFF
TRBJ2-7 TRBV7-9 TRBD2 CASSSVAGSTYEQYF
TRBJ2-1 TRBV7-9 - CASSLGYIQFF
TRBJ2-6 TRBV3-1 TRBD1 CATCQAGDRDHSGANVLTF
TRBJ2-1 TRBV7-8 TRBD1 CASSATGSSYNEQFF
TRBJ1-1 TRBV27 - CASSSLVANTEAFF
TRBJ2-3 TRBV20-1 TRBD2 CSARLAAVSFDPLTQYF
TRBJ2-1 TRBV29-1 - CSVEVEGGNTHNEQFF
TRBJ2-4 TRBV12-3/TRBV12-4 TRBD2 CASSLRLAGAKNIQYF
TRBJ2-1 TRBV20-1 - CSARDMGTYYNEQFF
TRBJ2-5 TRBV5-5 - CASRGGVIGETQYF
TRBJ2-3 TRBV5-1 - CASSLEATDTQYF
TRBJ2-1 TRBV27 TRBD2 CASSSPGTSGSYNEQFF
TRBJ1-2 TRBV13 TRBD1 CASSSTEGWTGYGYTF
TRBJ2-6 TRBV5-1 - CASSLRASGTSGANVLTF
TRBJ2-7 TRBV15 - CATGDSDYEQYF
TRBJ2-2 TRBV6-1 TRBD1 CASKDRANTGELFF
TRBJ1-1 TRBV11-2 TRBD1 CASSPRQDRGPEAFF
TRBJ2-3 TRBV15 - CATSRDTGTDTQYF
TRBJ2-7 TRBV29-1 - CSVEPGLGDYEQYF
TRBJ1-6 TRBV4-2 - CASSPTGGGSPLHF
TRBJ2-1 TRBV7-9 TRBD2 CASSSTSALNDEQFF
TRBJ1-2 TRBV10-3 - CAISDRGIHAGYTF
TRBJ2-1 TRBV7-8 TRBD2 CASSPGGGSSYNEQFF
TRBJ1-1 TRBV7-9 - CASSPPGNTEAFF
TRBJ1-5 TRBV27 - CASSNDRNQPQHF